This T cell receptor (beta chain) was sequenced during a study of blood T cells in healthy people across ages. This CDR3 has 15 residues. V lost 0 bases to trimming and J lost 5 bases, with 13 bases between them. Germline CDR1 MGHRA, CDR2 YSYEKL. It was about 9.4 milliliters of peripheral blood that were drawn from each donor. A second PCR of 7 to 11 cycles used a sample-barcoded 5' primer and a J-beta primer mix. Per sample, CDR3-containing paired-end reads numbered at least 2.5 million. TCRdb reanalysed the 5' RACE reads using MiXCR and keeps one entry per CDR3 protein. The table records about 1,400,000 distinct CDR3 sequences, approximately 59% of them present only once.

Sequencing input: blood. The TCR comes from a man aged 18 to 29 in good health. The V and J genes are TRBV4-1 and TRBJ2-5; tentatively, D is TRBD1 (5 bases). The CDR3 is CASSQDGEGVETQYF. The CDR3 nucleotides read TGCGCCAGCAGCCAAGATGGAGAAGGGGTGGAGACCCAGTACTTC.